This T cell receptor beta chain was captured in a study of T cell changes during pregnancy in multiple sclerosis. Using immunoSEQ multiplex PCR, the repertoire was profiled, and TCRdb retains in-frame clones only, with some absent. The sample yields around 80,000 clones, around 92% seen once. This receptor was identified in a female donor with multiple sclerosis, enrolled in a pregnancy study. The specimen was peripheral blood, collected before pregnancy.

CDR3 sequence: CASSLKTSLLYEQYF. CDR3 DNA sequence: TGTGCCAGCAGTCTAAAGACTAGCCTCCTCTACGAGCAGTACTTC. This chain joins TRBV27 and TRBJ2-7, with 7 bases aligning to TRBD2. With V trimmed by 5 bases and J by 3 bases, 10 bases remained unmatched. Germline assignment: CDR1 MNHEY and CDR2 SMNVEV (reference sequence). The CDR3 covers 15 residues.